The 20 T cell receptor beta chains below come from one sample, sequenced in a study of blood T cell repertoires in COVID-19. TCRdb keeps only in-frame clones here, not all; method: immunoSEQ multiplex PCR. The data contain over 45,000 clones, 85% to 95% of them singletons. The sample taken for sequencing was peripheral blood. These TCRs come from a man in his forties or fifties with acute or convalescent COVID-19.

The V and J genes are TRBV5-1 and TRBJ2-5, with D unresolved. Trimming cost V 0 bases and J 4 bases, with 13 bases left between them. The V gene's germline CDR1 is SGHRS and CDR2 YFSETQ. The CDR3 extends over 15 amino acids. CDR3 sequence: CASSLASGPPETQYF. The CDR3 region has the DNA TGCGCCAGCAGCTTGGCCTCAGGCCCCCCAGAGACCCAGTACTTC.

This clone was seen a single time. CDR3 protein: CASSHWDRRTSGNTIYF. Here the CDR3 DNA reads TGTGCCAGCAGCCATTGGGACAGGCGGACCTCTGGAAACACCATATATTTT. The chain employs TRBV3-1 (or the pseudogene TRBV3-2) and TRBJ1-3; 8 nucleotides match TRBD1. Trimming removed 3 bases from V and 0 bases from J; junction bases left unmatched: 7. Germline V gene data show CDR1 as LGHDT and CDR2 as YNNKEL (reference sequence). This CDR3 is built from 17 residues.

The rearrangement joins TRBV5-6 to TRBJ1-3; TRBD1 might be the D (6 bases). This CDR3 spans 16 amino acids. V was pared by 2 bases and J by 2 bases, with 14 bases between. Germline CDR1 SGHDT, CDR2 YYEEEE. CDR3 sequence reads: CASSFRGGAAGNTIYF. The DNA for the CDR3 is TGTGCCAGCAGCTTTCGGGGGGGGGCTGCTGGAAACACCATATATTTT.

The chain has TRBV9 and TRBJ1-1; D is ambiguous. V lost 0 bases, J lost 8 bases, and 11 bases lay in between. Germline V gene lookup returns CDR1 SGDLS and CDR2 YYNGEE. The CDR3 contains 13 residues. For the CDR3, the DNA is TGTGCCAGCAGCGTAGTACTGGGAGCCGAAGCTTTCTTT. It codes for CASSVVLGAEAFF. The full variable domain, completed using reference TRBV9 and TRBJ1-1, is DSGVTQTPKHLITATGQRVTLRCSPRSGDLSVYWYQQSLDQGLQFLIQYYNGEERAKGNILERFSAQQFPDLHSELNLSSLELGDSALYFCASSVVLGAEAFFGQGTRLTVV.

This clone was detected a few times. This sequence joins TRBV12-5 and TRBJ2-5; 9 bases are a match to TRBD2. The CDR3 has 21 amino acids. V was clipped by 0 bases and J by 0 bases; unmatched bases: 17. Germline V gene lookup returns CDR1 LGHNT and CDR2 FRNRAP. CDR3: CASGLVLSAIAGERYQETQYF. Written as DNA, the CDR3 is TGTGCTAGTGGTTTGGTACTGTCGGCGATAGCGGGAGAGAGGTACCAAGAGACCCAGTACTTC.

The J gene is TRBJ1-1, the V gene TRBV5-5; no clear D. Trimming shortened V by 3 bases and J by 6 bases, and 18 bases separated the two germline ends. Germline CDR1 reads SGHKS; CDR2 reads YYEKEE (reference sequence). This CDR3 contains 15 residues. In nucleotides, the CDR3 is TGTGCCAGCAGCTCTGCGTCATACGGGAATGCTGAAGCTTTCTTT. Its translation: CASSSASYGNAEAFF.

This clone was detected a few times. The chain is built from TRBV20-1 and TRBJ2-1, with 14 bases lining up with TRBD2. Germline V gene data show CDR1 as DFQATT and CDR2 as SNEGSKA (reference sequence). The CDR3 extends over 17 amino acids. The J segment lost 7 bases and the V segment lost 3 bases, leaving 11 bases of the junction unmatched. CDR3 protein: CSASEPGLAGALNEQFF. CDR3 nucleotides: TGCAGTGCTAGTGAACCGGGACTAGCGGGAGCTTTAAATGAGCAGTTCTTC.

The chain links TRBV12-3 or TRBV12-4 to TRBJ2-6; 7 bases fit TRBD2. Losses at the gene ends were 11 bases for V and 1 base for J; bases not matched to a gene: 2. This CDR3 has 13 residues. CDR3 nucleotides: TGTGCCTGCGGGGGATCTGGGGCCAACGTCCTGACTTTC. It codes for CACGGSGANVLTF.

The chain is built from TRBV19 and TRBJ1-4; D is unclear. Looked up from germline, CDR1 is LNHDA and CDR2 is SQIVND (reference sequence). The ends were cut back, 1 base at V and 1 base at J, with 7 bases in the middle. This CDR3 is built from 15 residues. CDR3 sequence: CASSIVRVTNEKLFF. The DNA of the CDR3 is TGTGCCAGTAGTATAGTCCGGGTAACTAATGAAAAACTGTTTTTT. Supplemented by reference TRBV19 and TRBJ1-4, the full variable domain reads DGGITQSPKYLFRKEGQNVTLSCEQNLNHDAMYWYRQDPGQGLRLIYYSQIVNDFQKGDIAEGYSVSREKKESFPLTVTSAQKNPTAFYLCASSIVRVTNEKLFFGSGTQLSVL.

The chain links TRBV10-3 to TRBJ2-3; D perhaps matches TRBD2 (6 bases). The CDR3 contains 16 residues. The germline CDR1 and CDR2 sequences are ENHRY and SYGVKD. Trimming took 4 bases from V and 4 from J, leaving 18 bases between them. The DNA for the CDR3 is TGTGCCATCAGTGCAGTTCTAGCGATCGGTGCAGATACGCAGTATTTT. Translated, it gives CAISAVLAIGADTQYF.

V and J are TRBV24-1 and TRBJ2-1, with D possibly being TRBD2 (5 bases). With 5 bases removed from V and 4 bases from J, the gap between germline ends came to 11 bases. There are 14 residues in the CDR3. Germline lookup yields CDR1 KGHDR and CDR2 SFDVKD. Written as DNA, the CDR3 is TGTGCCACCAGTGTTGGCGGGCTTTACAATGAGCAGTTCTTC. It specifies CATSVGGLYNEQFF.

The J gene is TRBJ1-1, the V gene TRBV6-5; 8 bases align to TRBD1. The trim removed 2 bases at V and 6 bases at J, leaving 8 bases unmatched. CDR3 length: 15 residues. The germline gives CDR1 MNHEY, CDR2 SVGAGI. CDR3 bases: TGTGCCAGCAGTTACCAGGGACAGGCGGGGCCTGAAGCTTTCTTT. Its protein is CASSYQGQAGPEAFF.

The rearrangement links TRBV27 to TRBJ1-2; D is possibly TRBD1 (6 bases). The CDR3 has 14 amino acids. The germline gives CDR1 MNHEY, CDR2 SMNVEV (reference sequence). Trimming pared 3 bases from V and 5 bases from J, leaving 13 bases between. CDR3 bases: TGTGCCAGCAGTTTCTCCGGACAGTCGTATGGCTACACCTTC. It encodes CASSFSGQSYGYTF.

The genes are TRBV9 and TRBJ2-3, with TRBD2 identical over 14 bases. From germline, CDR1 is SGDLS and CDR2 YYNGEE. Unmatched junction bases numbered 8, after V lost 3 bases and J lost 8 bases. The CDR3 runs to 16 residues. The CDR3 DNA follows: TGTGCCAGCAGCGGAACCGGGACTAGCGGGAGCAGTACGCAGTATTTT. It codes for CASSGTGTSGSSTQYF.

The CDR3 protein is CASSSGLAGEGDTQYF. CDR3 nucleotide sequence: TGTGCCAGCAGCTCGGGACTAGCGGGAGAGGGAGATACGCAGTATTTT. V gene TRBV11-3 combines with J gene TRBJ2-3, with 14 bases lining up with TRBD2. J was trimmed by 5 bases and V by 4 bases; bases with no gene match: 5. CDR1 is SGHNT, CDR2 YENEEA, per germline. The CDR3 has 16 residues.

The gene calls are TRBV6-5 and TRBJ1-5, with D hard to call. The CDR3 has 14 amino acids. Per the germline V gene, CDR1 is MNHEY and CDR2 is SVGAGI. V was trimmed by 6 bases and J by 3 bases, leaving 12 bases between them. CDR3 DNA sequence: TGTGCCAGCAGCCGAAGCCCCCTCAATCAGCCCCAGCATTTT. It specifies CASSRSPLNQPQHF.

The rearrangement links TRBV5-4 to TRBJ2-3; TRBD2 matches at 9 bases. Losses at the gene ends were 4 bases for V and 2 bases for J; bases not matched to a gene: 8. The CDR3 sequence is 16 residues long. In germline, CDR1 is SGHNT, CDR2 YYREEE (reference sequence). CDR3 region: CASSPRPSGDTDTQYF. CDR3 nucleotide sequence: TGTGCCAGCAGCCCACGCCCTAGCGGGGACACAGATACGCAGTATTTT.

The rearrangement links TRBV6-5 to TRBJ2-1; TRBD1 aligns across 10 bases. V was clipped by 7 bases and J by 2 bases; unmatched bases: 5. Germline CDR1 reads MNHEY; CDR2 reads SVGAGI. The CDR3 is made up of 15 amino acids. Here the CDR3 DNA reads TGTGCCAGCACCAGACAGGGGGCCGCCTACAATGAGCAGTTCTTC. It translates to CASTRQGAAYNEQFF.

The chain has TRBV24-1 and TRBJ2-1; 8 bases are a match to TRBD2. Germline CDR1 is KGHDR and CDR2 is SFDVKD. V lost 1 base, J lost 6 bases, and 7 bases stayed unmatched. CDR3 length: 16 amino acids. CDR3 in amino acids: CATSDFGTSKFNEQFF. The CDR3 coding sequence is TGTGCCACCAGTGATTTCGGGACTAGTAAGTTCAATGAGCAGTTCTTC.

The CDR3 sequence is CASRGTGILYEQYF. The CDR3 nucleotides read TGTGCCAGTAGGGGGACAGGCATACTCTACGAGCAGTACTTC. The chain combines TRBV19 with TRBJ2-7; 8 bases align to TRBD1. J was trimmed by 3 bases and V by 6 bases; bases with no gene match: 7. The CDR3 loop spans 14 amino acids. The germline V gene has CDR1 LNHDA and CDR2 SQIVND (reference sequence).